The rows below give T cell receptor beta chains drawn from one sample of a study of CD8 T cells in Susac syndrome. TCRdb re-called the immunoSEQ multiplex PCR reads with MiXCR, one entry per CDR3 protein. Counted here are some 63,000 distinct CDR3 sequences, 90% to 95% occurring once; the ten biggest clones make up around 0.6%. Material for sequencing was CD8+ T cells from PBMCs. These receptors were taken from a human donor with multiple sclerosis. CDR3s include the opening cysteine and the closing phenylalanine or tryptophan. A D gene is named only where the DNA matches it firmly. The listing skips clone size in some rows; elsewhere it reads once, few, many or a size class.

clone size	J gene	V gene	D gene	CDR3 DNA	CDR3 protein
NA	TRBJ2-7	TRBV4-3	NA	TGCGCCAGCAGCCAAGATACGGACCCTCTATACGAGCAGTACTTC	CASSQDTDPLYEQYF
NA	TRBJ2-2	TRBV9	TRBD2	TGTGCCAGCAGCGGAACTAGCGGGAGGGACACCGGGGAGCTGTTTTTT	CASSGTSGRDTGELFF
NA	TRBJ2-7	TRBV3-1	TRBD1	TGTGCCAGCAGCCCCGGAGAGGGGACAGGGGGCTACGAGCAGTACTTC	CASSPGEGTGGYEQYF
once	TRBJ2-3	TRBV4-1	TRBD2	TGCGCCAGCAGCCCGGGGGACTTGCGGGAGTTCACAGATACGCAGTATTTT	CASSPGDLREFTDTQYF
NA	TRBJ1-1	TRBV12-3/TRBV12-4	NA	TGTGCCAGCCGTCTACCGGGCGGGAGGAACACTGAAGCTTTCTTT	CASRLPGGRNTEAFF
NA	TRBJ2-1	TRBV6-2/TRBV6-3	NA	TGTGCCAGCAGAAACGGCAATGAGCAGTTCTTC	CASRNGNEQFF
once	TRBJ1-5	TRBV19	NA	TGTGCCAGTTATCGCCGGCCGGGAGAGCCCCAGCATTTT	CASYRRPGEPQHF
once	TRBJ1-1	TRBV28	NA	TGTGCCAGCAGTTCGCGTGGACAGATTGAAGCTTTCTTT	CASSSRGQIEAFF
NA	TRBJ2-3	TRBV29-1	TRBD2	TGCAGCGTTGAAGAGGGGACTATAGTAGATACGCAGTATTTT	CSVEEGTIVDTQYF
once	TRBJ1-4	TRBV28	NA	TGTGCCAGCAGTTCGACAGCCTTTAATGAAAAACTGTTTTTT	CASSSTAFNEKLFF
NA	TRBJ2-5	TRBV19	NA	TGTGCCAGTAGTATACAGGGGATTGAGAGGGAGACCCAGTACTTC	CASSIQGIERETQYF
NA	TRBJ1-5	TRBV19	NA	TGTGCCAGTAACCTGGCCGGGTCCGGCAATCAGCCCCAGCATTTT	CASNLAGSGNQPQHF